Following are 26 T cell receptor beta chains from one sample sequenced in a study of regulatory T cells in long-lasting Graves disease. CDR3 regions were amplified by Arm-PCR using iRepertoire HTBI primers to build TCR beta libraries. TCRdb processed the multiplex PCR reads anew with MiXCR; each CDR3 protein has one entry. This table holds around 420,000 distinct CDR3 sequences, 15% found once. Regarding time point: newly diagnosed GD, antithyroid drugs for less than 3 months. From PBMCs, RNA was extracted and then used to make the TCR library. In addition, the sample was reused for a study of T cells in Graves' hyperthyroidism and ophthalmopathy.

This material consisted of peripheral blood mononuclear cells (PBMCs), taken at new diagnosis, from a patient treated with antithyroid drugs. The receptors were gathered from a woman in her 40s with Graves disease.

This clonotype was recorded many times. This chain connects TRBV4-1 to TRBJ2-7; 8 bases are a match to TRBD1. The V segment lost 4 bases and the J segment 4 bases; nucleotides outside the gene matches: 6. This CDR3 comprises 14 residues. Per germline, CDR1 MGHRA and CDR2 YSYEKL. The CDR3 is CASSRGQGLYEQYF. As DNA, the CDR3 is TGCGCCAGCAGCCGTGGACAGGGCCTTTACGAGCAGTACTTC.

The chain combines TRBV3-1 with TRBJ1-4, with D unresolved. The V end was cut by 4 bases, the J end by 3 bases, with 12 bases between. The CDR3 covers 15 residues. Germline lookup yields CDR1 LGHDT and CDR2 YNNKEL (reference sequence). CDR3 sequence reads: CASSLPGPSNEKLFF. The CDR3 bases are TGTGCCAGCAGCCTCCCCGGGCCCTCTAATGAAAAACTGTTTTTT.

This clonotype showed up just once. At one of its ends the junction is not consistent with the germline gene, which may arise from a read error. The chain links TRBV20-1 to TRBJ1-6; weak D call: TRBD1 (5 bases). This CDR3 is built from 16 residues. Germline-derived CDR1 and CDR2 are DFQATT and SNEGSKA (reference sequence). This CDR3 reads CSARDSGKGRNAPLHF. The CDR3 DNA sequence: TGCAGTGCTAGAGATTCCGGTAAGGGGCGTAATGCACCCCTCCACTTT.

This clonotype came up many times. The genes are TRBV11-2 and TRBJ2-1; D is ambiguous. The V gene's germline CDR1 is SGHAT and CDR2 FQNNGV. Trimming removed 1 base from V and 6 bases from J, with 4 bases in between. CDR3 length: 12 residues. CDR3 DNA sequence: TGTGCCAGCAGCTTAGGATCCAATGAGCAGTTCTTC. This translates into CASSLGSNEQFF.

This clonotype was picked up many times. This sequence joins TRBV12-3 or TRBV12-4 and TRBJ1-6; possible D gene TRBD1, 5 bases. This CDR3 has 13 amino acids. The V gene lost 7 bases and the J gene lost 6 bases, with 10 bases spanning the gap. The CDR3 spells CASMAGPNSPLHF. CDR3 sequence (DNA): TGTGCCAGCATGGCGGGGCCTAATTCACCCCTCCACTTT.

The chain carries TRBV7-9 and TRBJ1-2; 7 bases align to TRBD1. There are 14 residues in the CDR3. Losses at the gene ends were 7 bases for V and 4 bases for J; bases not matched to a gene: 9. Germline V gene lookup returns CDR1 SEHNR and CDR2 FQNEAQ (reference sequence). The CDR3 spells CASTVGQVGYGYTF. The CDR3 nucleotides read TGTGCCAGCACCGTAGGACAGGTCGGCTATGGCTACACCTTC. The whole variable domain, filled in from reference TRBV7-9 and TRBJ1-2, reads DTGVSQNPRHKITKRGQNVTFRCDPISEHNRLYWYRQTLGQGPEFLTYFQNEAQLEKSRLLSDRFSAERPKGSFSTLEIQRTEQGDSAMYLCASTVGQVGYGYTFGSGTRLTVV.

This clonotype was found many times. The chain's CDR3 is CASRGGGGDEQFF. The CDR3 DNA reads TGTGCCAGCAGAGGAGGGGGGGGAGATGAGCAGTTCTTC. V gene TRBV5-4 combines with J gene TRBJ2-1; D is perhaps TRBD2 (7 bases). Germline CDR1 and CDR2: SGHNT and YYREEE (reference sequence). CDR3 length: 13 residues. V lost 5 bases and J lost 8, with 14 bases in between.

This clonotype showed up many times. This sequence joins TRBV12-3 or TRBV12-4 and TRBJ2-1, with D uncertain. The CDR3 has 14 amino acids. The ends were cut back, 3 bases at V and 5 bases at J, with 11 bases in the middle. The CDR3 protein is CASSLVGQNNEQFF. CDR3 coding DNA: TGTGCCAGCAGTTTGGTAGGGCAGAACAATGAGCAGTTCTTC.

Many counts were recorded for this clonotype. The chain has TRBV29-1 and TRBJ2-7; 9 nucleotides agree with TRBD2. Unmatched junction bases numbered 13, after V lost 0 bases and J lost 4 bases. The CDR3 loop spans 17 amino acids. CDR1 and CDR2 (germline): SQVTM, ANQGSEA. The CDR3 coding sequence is TGCAGCGTTGAAGATCAGTCCGCGGCGGGAGGGCTGTACGAGCAGTACTTC. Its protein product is CSVEDQSAAGGLYEQYF.

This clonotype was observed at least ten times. DNA of the CDR3: TGTGCCAGCAGCACAGGGACAGTCTCTGGAAACACCATATATTTT. This translates into CASSTGTVSGNTIYF. The chain joins TRBV9 to TRBJ1-3; 7 bases map to TRBD1. Trimming at V came to 4 bases and at J to 0 bases, leaving 4 bases not matched to a gene. The CDR3 length is 15 residues. Per germline, CDR1 SGDLS and CDR2 YYNGEE.

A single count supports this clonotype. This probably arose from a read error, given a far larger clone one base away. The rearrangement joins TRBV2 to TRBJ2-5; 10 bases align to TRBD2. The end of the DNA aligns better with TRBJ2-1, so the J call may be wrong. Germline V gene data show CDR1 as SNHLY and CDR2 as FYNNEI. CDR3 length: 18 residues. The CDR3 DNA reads TGTGCCAGCAGCGCCCGGACAGCCAGGGCTAGCGGGAGCACGGGGCAGTTCTTC. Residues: CASSARTARASGSTGQFF.

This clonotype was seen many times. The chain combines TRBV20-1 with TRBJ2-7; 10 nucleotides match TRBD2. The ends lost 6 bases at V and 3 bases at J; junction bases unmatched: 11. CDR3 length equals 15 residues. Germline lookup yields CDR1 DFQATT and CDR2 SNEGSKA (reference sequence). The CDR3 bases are TGCAGTGCCCGACGACTAGCGGGTACTTACTACGAGCAGTACTTC. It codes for CSARRLAGTYYEQYF.

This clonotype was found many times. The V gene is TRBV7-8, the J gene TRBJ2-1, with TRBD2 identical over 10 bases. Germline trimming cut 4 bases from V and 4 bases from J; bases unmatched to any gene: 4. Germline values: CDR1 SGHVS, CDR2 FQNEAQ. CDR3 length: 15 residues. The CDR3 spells CASSSGLALYNEQFF. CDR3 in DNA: TGTGCCAGCAGCTCGGGACTAGCGCTATACAATGAGCAGTTCTTC. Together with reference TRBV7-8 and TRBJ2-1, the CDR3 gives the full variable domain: GAGVSQSPRYKVAKRGQDVALRCDPISGHVSLFWYQQALGQGPEFLTYFQNEAQLDKSGLPSDRFFAERPEGSVSTLKIQRTQQEDSAVYLCASSSGLALYNEQFFGPGTRLTVL.

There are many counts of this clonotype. Here the CDR3 DNA reads TGCAGTGCTAGACCGGGACAGGGGGCAGAGACCCAGTACTTC. This codes for CSARPGQGAETQYF. The V gene is TRBV20-1, the J gene TRBJ2-5, with 12 bases identical to TRBD1. V trimming: 2 bases; J trimming: 4 bases; junction bases outside the gene matches: 2. CDR3 length: 14 amino acids. From germline, CDR1 is DFQATT and CDR2 SNEGSKA (reference sequence).

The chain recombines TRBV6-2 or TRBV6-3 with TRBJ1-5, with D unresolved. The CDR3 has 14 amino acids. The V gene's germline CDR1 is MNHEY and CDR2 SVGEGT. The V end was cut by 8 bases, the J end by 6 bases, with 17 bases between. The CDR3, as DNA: TGTGCCAGCCCCGGGCCGGCCGGGGTTCAGCCCCAGCATTTT. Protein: CASPGPAGVQPQHF.

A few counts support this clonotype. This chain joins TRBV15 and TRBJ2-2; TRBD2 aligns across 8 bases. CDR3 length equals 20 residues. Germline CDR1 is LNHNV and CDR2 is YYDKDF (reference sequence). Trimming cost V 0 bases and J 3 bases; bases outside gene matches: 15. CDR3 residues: CATSRDLGLREASDTGELFF. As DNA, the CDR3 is TGTGCCACCAGCAGAGATCTAGGATTGCGGGAGGCCTCGGACACCGGGGAGCTGTTTTTT.

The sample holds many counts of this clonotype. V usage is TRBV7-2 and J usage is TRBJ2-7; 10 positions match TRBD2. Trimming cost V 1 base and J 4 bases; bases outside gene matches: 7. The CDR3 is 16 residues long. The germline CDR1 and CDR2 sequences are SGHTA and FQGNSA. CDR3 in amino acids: CASSLVYGLAAYEQYF. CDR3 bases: TGTGCCAGCAGCTTAGTTTACGGACTAGCGGCATACGAGCAGTACTTC.

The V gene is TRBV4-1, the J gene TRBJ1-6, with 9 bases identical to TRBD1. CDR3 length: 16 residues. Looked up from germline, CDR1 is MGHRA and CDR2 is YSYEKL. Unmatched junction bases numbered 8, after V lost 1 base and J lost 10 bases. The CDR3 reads CASSQVQGAVGSPLHF. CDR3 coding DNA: TGCGCCAGCAGCCAAGTACAGGGGGCGGTCGGCTCACCCCTCCACTTT.

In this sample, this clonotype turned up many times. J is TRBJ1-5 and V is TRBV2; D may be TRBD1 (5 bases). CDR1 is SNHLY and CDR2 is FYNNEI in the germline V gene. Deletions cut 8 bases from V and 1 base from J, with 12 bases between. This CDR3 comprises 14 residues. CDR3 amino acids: CASRIGGSNQPQHF. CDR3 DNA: TGTGCCAGCCGGATCGGGGGGAGCAATCAGCCCCAGCATTTT.

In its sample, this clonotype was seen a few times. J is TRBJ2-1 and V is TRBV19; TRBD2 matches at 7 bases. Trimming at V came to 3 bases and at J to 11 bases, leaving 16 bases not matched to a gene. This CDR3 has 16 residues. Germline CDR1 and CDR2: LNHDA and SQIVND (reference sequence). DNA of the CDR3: TGTGCCAGTAGTATTTGGCTAGCGGTAGAGGAGGGTAAGCAGTTCTTC. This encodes CASSIWLAVEEGKQFF. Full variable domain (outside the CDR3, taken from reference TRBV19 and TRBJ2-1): DGGITQSPKYLFRKEGQNVTLSCEQNLNHDAMYWYRQDPGQGLRLIYYSQIVNDFQKGDIAEGYSVSREKKESFPLTVTSAQKNPTAFYLCASSIWLAVEEGKQFFGPGTRLTVL.

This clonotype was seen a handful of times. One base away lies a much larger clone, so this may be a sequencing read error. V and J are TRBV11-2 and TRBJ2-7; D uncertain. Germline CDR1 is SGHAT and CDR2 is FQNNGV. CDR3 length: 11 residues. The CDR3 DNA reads TGTGCCAGCAGGCTTGGTGACGAGCACTACTTC. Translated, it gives CASRLGDEHYF.

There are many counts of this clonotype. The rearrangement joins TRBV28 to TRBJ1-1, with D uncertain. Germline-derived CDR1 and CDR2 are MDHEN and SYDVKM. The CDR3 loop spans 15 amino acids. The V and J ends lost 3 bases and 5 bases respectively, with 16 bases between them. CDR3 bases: TGTGCCAGCAGTTTGGGCTCCGTACCGGGGACTGAAGCTTTCTTT. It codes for CASSLGSVPGTEAFF.

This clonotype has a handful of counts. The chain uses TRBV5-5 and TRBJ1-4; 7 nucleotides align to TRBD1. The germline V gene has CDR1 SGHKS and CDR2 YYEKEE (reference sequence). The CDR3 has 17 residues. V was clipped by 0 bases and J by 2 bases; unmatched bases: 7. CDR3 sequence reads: CASSLDRGSGTNEKLFF. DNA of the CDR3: TGTGCCAGCAGCTTGGACAGGGGTTCGGGGACTAATGAAAAACTGTTTTTT.

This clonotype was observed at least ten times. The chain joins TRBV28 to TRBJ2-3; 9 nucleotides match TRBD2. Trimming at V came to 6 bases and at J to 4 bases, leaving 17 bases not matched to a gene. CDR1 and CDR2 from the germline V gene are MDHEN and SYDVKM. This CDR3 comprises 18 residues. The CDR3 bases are TGTGCCAGCAGAACGGCCGTAGCGGGAGTTTTGTGGGCAGATACGCAGTATTTT. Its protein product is CASRTAVAGVLWADTQYF. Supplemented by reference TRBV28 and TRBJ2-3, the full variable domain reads DVKVTQSSRYLVKRTGEKVFLECVQDMDHENMFWYRQDPGLGLRLIYFSYDVKMKEKGDIPEGYSVSREKKERFSLILESASTNQTSMYLCASRTAVAGVLWADTQYFGPGTRLTVL.

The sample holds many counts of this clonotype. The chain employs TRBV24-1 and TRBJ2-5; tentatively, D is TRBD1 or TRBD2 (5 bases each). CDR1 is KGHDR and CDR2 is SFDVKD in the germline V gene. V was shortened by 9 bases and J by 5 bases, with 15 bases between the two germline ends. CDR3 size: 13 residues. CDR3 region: CATQWGSQETQYF. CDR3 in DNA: TGTGCCACCCAATGGGGGAGTCAGGAGACCCAGTACTTC.

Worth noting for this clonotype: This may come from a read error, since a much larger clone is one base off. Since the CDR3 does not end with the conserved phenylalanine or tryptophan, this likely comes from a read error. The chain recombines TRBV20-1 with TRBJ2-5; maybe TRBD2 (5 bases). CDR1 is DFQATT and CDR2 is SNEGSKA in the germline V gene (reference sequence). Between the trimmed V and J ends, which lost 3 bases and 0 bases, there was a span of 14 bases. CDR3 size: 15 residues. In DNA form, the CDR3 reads TGCAGTGCTAGGGACTCTCCGGGCTACCAAGAGACCCAGTACGTC. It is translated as CSARDSPGYQETQYV.